Given below is one T cell receptor beta chain in context. The data were obtained in a study of blood T cell repertoires in COVID-19. On the study more broadly: Sources were T cells, B-cell-depleted T cells, or PBMCs; the material itself was cDNA or gDNA.

Measured with immunoSEQ multiplex PCR; TCRdb has only the in-frame clones, and not every one. The table has hundreds of thousands of clones, roughly 88% seen once; the top ten hold around 1.4%. The CDR3 consists of 15 residues. Germline loops: CDR1 MNHEY, CDR2 SVGAGI. Trimming removed 0 bases from V and 2 bases from J, with 10 bases in between. The sample consisted of peripheral blood. The V and J genes are TRBV6-5 and TRBJ1-1; the D is unclear. The receptor comes from a woman under 40 with active or convalescent COVID-19. This chain's CDR3 is CASSYSYRGNTEAFF. CDR3 nucleotides: TGTGCCAGCAGTTACTCGTATCGGGGAAACACTGAAGCTTTCTTT.